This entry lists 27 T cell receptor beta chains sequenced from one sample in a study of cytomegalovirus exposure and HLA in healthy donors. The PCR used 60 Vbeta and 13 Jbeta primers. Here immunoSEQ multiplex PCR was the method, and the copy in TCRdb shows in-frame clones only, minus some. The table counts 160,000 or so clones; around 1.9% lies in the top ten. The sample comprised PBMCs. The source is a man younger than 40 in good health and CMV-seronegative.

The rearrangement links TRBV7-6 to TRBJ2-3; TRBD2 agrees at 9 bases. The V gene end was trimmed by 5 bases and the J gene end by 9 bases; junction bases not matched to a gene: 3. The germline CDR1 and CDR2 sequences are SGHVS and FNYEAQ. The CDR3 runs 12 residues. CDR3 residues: CASSPAGGTQYF. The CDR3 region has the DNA TGTGCCAGCAGCCCTGCGGGAGGGACGCAGTATTTT.

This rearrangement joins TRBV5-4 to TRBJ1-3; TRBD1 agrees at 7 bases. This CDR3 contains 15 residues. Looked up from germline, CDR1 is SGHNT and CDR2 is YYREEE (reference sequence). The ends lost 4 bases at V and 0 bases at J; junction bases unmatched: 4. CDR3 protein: CASSGTESSGNTIYF. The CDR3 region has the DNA TGTGCCAGCAGCGGGACAGAGAGCTCTGGAAACACCATATATTTT.

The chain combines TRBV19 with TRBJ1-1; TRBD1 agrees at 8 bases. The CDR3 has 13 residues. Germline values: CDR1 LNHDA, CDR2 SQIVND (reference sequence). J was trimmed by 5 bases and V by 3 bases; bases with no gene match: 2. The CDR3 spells CASSITGGTEAFF. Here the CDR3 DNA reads TGTGCCAGTAGTATCACAGGGGGGACTGAAGCTTTCTTT.

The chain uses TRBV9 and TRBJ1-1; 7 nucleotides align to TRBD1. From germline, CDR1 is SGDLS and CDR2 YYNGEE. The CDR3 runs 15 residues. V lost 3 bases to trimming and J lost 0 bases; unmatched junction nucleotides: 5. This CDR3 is CASSAAGTVNTEAFF. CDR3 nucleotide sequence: TGTGCCAGCAGCGCAGCCGGGACAGTGAACACTGAAGCTTTCTTT.

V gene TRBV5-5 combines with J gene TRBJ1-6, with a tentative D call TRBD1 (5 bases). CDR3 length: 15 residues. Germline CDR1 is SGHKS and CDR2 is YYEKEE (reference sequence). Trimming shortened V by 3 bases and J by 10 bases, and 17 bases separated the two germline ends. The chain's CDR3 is CASSSHPGPESPLHF. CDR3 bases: TGTGCCAGCAGCTCTCACCCAGGGCCGGAATCACCCCTCCACTTT.

The CDR3 is CASSLGGRVDTQYF. DNA of the CDR3: TGTGCCAGCAGCTTGGGTGGGAGGGTGGATACGCAGTATTTT. The chain couples TRBV5-4 to TRBJ2-3; the match to TRBD2 covers 7 bases. This CDR3 has 14 residues. V trimming: 0 bases; J trimming: 6 bases; junction bases outside the gene matches: 4. The germline gives CDR1 SGHNT, CDR2 YYREEE (reference sequence).

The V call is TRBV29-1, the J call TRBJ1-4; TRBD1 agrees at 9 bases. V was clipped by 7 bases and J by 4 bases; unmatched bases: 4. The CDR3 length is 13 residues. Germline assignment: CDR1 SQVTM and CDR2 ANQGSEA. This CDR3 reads CSGGTGHNEKLFF. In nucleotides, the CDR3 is TGCAGCGGGGGGACAGGGCATAATGAAAAACTGTTTTTT.

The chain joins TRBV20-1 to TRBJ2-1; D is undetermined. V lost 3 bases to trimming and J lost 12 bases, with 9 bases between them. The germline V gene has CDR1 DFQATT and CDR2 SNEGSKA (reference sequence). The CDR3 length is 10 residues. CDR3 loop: CSASFSRQFF. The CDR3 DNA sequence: TGCAGTGCTAGTTTCTCTCGGCAGTTCTTC.

The CDR3 DNA reads TGTGCCAGCAGCTTAGAGGGGAGACAGGGGGAGTATGGCTACACCTTC. Its protein is CASSLEGRQGEYGYTF. V and J are TRBV11-3 and TRBJ1-2, with 9 bases that match TRBD1. With 0 bases clipped from V and 5 bases from J, the junction kept 7 bases outside the gene matches. The CDR3 consists of 16 residues. CDR1 and CDR2 from the germline V gene are SGHNT and YENEEA.

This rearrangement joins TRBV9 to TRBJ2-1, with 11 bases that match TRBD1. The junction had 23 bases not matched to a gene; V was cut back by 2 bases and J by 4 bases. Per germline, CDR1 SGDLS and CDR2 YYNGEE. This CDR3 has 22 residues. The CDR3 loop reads CASSVSIGTGGTGGRIYNEQFF. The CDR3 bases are TGTGCCAGCAGCGTCTCAATCGGGACAGGGGGGACGGGGGGTCGAATTTACAATGAGCAGTTCTTC.

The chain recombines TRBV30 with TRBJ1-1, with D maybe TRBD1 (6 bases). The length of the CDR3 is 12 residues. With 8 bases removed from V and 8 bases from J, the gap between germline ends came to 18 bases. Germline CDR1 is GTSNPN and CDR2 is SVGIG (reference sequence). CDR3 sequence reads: CAGDRPTGEAFF. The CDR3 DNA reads TGTGCCGGGGATCGACCGACAGGCGAAGCTTTCTTT. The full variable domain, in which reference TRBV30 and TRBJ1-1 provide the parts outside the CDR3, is SQTIHQWPATLVQPVGSPLSLECTVEGTSNPNLYWYRQAAGRGLQLLFYSVGIGQISSEVPQNLSASRPQDRQFILSSKKLLLSDSGFYLCAGDRPTGEAFFGQGTRLTVV.

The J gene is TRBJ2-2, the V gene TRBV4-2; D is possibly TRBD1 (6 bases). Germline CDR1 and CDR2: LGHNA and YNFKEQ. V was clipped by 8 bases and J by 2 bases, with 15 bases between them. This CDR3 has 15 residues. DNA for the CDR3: TGTGCCAGCGGCCTCCGGGACAAAAACACCGGGGAGCTGTTTTTT. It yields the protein CASGLRDKNTGELFF.

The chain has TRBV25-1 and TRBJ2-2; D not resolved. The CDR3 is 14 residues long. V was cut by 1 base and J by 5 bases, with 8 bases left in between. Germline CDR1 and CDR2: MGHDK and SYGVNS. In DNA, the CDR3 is TGTGCCAGCAGTGAATCCTTCTTAACCGGGGAGCTGTTTTTT. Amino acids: CASSESFLTGELFF.

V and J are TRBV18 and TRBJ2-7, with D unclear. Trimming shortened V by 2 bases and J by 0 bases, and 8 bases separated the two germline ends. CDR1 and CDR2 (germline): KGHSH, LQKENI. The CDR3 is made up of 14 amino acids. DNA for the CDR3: TGTGCCAGCTCACCAACAGCCCTCTCCTACGAGCAGTACTTC. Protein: CASSPTALSYEQYF. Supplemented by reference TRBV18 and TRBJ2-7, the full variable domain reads NAGVMQNPRHLVRRRGQEARLRCSPMKGHSHVYWYRQLPEEGLKFMVYLQKENIIDESGMPKERFSAEFPKEGPSILRIQQVVRGDSAAYFCASSPTALSYEQYFGPGTRLTVT.

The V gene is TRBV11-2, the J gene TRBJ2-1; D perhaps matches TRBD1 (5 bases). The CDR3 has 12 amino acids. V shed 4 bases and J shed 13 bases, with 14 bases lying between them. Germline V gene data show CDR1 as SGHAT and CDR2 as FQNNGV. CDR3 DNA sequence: TGTGCCAGCAGCTCGACAGCCGCAGTCCAGTTCTTC. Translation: CASSSTAAVQFF.

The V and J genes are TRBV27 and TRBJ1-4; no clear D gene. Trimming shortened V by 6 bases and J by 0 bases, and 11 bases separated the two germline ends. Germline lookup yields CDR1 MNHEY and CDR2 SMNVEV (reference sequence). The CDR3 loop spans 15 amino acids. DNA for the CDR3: TGTGCCAGCAGACTTAGCACGGCAACTAATGAAAAACTGTTTTTT. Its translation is CASRLSTATNEKLFF. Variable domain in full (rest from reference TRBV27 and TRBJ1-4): EAQVTQNPRYLITVTGKKLTVTCSQNMNHEYMSWYRQDPGLGLRQIYYSMNVEVTDKGDVPEGYKVSRKEKRNFPLILESPSPNQTSLYFCASRLSTATNEKLFFGSGTQLSVL.

The CDR3 DNA reads TGTGCCTGGGCGGTGAACACTGAAGCTTTCTTT. It is translated as CAWAVNTEAFF. This chain links TRBV30 with TRBJ1-1, with D uncertain. Per germline, CDR1 GTSNPN and CDR2 SVGIG (reference sequence). Trimming shortened V by 5 bases and J by 0 bases, and 4 bases separated the two germline ends. The CDR3 has 11 residues.

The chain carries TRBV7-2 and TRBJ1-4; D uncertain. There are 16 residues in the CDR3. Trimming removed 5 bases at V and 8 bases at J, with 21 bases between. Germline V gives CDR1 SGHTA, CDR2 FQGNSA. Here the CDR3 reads CASSRSSSHRGEKLFF. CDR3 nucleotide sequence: TGTGCCAGCAGCCGTTCATCGTCCCACCGCGGGGAAAAACTGTTTTTT.

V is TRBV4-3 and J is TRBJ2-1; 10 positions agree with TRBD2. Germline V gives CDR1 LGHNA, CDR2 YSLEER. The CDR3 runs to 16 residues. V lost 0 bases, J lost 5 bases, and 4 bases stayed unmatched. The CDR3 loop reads CASSQEGTSVNNEQFF. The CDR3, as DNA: TGCGCCAGCAGCCAAGAAGGGACTAGCGTCAACAATGAGCAGTTCTTC.

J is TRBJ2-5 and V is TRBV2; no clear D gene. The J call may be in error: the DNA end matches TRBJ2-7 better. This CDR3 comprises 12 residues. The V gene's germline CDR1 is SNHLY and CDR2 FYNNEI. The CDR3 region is CASGFQGDEQYF. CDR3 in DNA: TGTGCCAGCGGGTTCCAAGGAGACGAGCAGTACTTC.

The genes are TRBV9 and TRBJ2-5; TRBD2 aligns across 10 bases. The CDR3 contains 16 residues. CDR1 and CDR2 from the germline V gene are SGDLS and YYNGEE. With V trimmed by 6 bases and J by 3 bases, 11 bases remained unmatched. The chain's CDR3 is CASKLRLAGGEETQYF. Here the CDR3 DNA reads TGTGCCAGCAAGTTGAGACTAGCGGGTGGGGAAGAGACCCAGTACTTC.

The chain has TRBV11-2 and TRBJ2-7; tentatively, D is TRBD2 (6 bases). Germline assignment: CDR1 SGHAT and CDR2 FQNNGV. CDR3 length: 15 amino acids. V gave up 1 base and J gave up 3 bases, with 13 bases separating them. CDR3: CASSLGRGFVYEQYF. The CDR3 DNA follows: TGTGCCAGCAGCTTAGGGCGGGGATTCGTCTACGAGCAGTACTTC. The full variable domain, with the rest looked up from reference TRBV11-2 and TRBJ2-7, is EAGVAQSPRYKIIEKRQSVAFWCNPISGHATLYWYQQILGQGPKLLIQFQNNGVVDDSQLPKDRFSAERLKGVDSTLKIQPAKLEDSAVYLCASSLGRGFVYEQYFGPGTRLTVT.

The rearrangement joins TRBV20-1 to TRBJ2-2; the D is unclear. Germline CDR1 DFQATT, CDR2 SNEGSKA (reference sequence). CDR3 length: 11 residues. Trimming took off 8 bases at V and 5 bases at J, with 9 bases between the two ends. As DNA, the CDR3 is TGCAGTTCCCGGAGTACCGGGGAGCTGTTTTTT. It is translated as CSSRSTGELFF.

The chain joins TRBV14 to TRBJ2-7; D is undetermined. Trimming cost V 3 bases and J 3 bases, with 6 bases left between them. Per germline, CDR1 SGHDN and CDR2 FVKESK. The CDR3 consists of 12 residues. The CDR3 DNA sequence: TGTGCCAGCAGCCATGTAGTCTACGAGCAGTACTTC. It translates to CASSHVVYEQYF.

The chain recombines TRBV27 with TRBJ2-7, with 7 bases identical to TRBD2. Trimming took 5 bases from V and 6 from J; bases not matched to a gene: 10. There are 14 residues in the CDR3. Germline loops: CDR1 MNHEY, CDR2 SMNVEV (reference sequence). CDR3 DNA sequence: TGTGCCAGCAGTGTCTCGCGGGAGAGCCCCGAGCAGTACTTC. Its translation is CASSVSRESPEQYF.

For the CDR3, the DNA is TGTGCCAGCAGCTTGAATCACTACGAGCAGTACTTC. It translates to CASSLNHYEQYF. The gene calls are TRBV5-6 and TRBJ2-5, with D unclear. The DNA end is a closer match to TRBJ2-7, so the J assignment may be wrong. CDR1 and CDR2 from the germline V gene are SGHDT and YYEEEE. The CDR3 extends over 12 amino acids.

The CDR3 DNA is TGTGCCAGCAGTCGAGGGACAGGTGGCGAGACCCAGTACTTC. Translation: CASSRGTGGETQYF. This chain links TRBV27 with TRBJ2-5; 8 bases map to TRBD1. CDR1 and CDR2 from the germline V gene are MNHEY and SMNVEV (reference sequence). V shed 5 bases and J 5 bases; nucleotides not matched to a gene: 7. This CDR3 comprises 14 residues.